These 10 T cell receptor beta chains originate from one sample sequenced in a study of T cells in Graves' hyperthyroidism and ophthalmopathy. Amplified TCR beta CDR3 regions came from RNA transcripts. First-round RT-PCR with HTBI primers amplified the TCR CDR3 region. A single record per CDR3 protein comes from TCRdb applying MiXCR to the multiplex PCR reads. The sample holds about 500,000 distinct CDR3 sequences, around 16% seen once. Sequencing was performed on blood. These receptors were collected from a woman between 25 and 40 years old with Graves' ophthalmopathy.

In regard to this clonotype: A much bigger clone sits one base away, suggesting this may be a read error. The chain uses TRBV12-3 or TRBV12-4 and TRBJ2-5, with D hard to call. The V end lost 1 base, the J end lost 4 bases, and 10 bases lay between the germline ends. The CDR3 is made up of 14 amino acids. In nucleotides, the CDR3 is TGTGCCAGCAGTTTAGGGTTTAGCCCAGAGACCCAGTACTTC. This codes for CASSLGFSPETQYF.

This clonotype has only a few counts. The chain is built from TRBV10-3 and TRBJ2-1; possible D gene TRBD2, 7 bases. The CDR3 contains 14 residues. V lost 10 bases, J lost 5 bases, and 18 bases lay in between. Per germline, CDR1 ENHRY and CDR2 SYGVKD. In DNA, the CDR3 is TGTGCCAGCCAGACAGGACTAGGGGACAATGAGCAGTTCTTC. Translation: CASQTGLGDNEQFF.

This clonotype has ten or more counts. The chain links TRBV28 to TRBJ1-5, with TRBD1 as a possible D gene (6 bases). Trimming pared 2 bases from V and 7 bases from J, leaving 15 bases between. Germline CDR1 reads MDHEN; CDR2 reads SYDVKM. The CDR3 extends over 15 amino acids. In nucleotides, the CDR3 is TGTGCCAGCAGTTTAACCAGGGGCCCTTGGCAGCCCCAGCATTTT. It translates to CASSLTRGPWQPQHF.

Many counts were recorded for this clonotype. The chain is built from TRBV28 and TRBJ2-7; 10 bases map to TRBD1. This CDR3 has 15 residues. The V gene's germline CDR1 is MDHEN and CDR2 SYDVKM. V trimming: 4 bases; J trimming: 4 bases; junction bases outside the gene matches: 7. Here the CDR3 reads CASSSGTGARYEQYF. DNA for the CDR3: TGTGCCAGCAGTTCGGGGACAGGGGCTCGTTACGAGCAGTACTTC.

In this sample, this clonotype turned up many times. DNA of the CDR3: TGTGCCAGCAGGACAGGGGAGACTGGCTACACCTTC. Protein product: CASRTGETGYTF. The chain employs TRBV11-2 and TRBJ1-2, with 8 nucleotides matching TRBD1. The CDR3 runs 12 residues. V shed 6 bases and J 7 bases; nucleotides not matched to a gene: 4. CDR1 is SGHAT and CDR2 is FQNNGV in the germline V gene. The whole variable domain, filled in from reference TRBV11-2 and TRBJ1-2, reads EAGVAQSPRYKIIEKRQSVAFWCNPISGHATLYWYQQILGQGPKLLIQFQNNGVVDDSQLPKDRFSAERLKGVDSTLKIQPAKLEDSAVYLCASRTGETGYTFGSGTRLTVV.

V usage is TRBV12-3 or TRBV12-4 and J usage is TRBJ2-5, with 8 positions matching TRBD1. The CDR3 covers 16 residues. V gave up 2 bases and J gave up 5 bases; unmatched junction bases: 10. CDR3 bases: TGTGCCAGCAGTTTATTGCCAGGGGGCTTGGAGGAGACCCAGTACTTC. Protein: CASSLLPGGLEETQYF.

This clonotype occurred a few times. The V gene is TRBV28, the J gene TRBJ2-1; 8 bases match TRBD2. Germline trimming cut 3 bases from V and 4 bases from J; bases unmatched to any gene: 5. Germline-derived CDR1 and CDR2 are MDHEN and SYDVKM. The CDR3 contains 15 residues. CDR3 sequence: CASSFERGSYNEQFF. CDR3 in DNA: TGTGCCAGCAGTTTCGAGCGGGGGAGTTACAATGAGCAGTTCTTC.

This clonotype was seen at least ten times. This chain links TRBV12-3 or TRBV12-4 with TRBJ1-2; 12 bases line up with TRBD1. V trimming: 6 bases; J trimming: 8 bases; junction bases outside the gene matches: 13. This CDR3 has 16 residues. CDR3 sequence (DNA): TGTGCCAGCAGCGCGCCGGGGACAGGGGGCGCGGAAGGCTACACCTTC. Translating gives CASSAPGTGGAEGYTF.

The chain is built from TRBV28 and TRBJ2-1; 7 bases agree with TRBD2. The V segment lost 3 bases and the J segment 7 bases; nucleotides outside the gene matches: 15. The CDR3 has 17 amino acids. CDR1 and CDR2 (germline): MDHEN, SYDVKM. DNA of the CDR3: TGTGCCAGCAGTTTGAGAACCGGGAGGTATCATAGGAATGAGCAGTTCTTC. Translation gives CASSLRTGRYHRNEQFF.

The V and J genes are TRBV29-1 and TRBJ2-7; D is uncertain. Germline CDR1 reads SQVTM; CDR2 reads ANQGSEA. The V and J ends lost 5 bases and 2 bases respectively, with 19 bases between them. The CDR3 runs 15 residues. The CDR3: CSVPSPQAPTYEQYF. In DNA form, the CDR3 reads TGCAGCGTTCCCTCCCCGCAGGCACCTACCTACGAGCAGTACTTC.